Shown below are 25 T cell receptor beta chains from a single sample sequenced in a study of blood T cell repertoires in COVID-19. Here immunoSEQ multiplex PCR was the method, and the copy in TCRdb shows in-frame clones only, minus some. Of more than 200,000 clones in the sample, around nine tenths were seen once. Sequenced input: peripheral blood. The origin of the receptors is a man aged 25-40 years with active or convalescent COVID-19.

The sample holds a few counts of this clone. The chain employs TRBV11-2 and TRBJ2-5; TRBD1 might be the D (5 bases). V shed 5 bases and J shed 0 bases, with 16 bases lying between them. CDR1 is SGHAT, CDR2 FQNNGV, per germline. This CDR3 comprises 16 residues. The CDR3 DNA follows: TGTGCCAGCAGCAGAACAGGTCTCTTGTACCAAGAGACCCAGTACTTC. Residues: CASSRTGLLYQETQYF.

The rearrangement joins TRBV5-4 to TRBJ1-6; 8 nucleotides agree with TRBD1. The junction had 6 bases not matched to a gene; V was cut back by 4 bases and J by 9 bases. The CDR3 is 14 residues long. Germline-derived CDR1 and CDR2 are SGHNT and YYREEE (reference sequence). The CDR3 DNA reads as TGTGCCAGCAGCACCGACAGGGGCCCTTCACCCCTCCACTTT. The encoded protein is CASSTDRGPSPLHF.

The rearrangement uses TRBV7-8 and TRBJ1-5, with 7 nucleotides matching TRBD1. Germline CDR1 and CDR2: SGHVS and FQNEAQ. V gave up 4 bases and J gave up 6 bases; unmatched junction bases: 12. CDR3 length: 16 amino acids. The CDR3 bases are TGTGCCAGCAGCTCCCCCCTCGGGACAGACCTTCAGCCCCAGCATTTT. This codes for CASSSPLGTDLQPQHF.

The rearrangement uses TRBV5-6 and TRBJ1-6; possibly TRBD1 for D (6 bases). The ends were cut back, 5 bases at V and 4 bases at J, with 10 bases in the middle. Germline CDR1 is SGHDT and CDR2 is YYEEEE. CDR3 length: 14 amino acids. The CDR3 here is CASRIGGYNSPLHF. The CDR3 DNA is TGTGCCAGCAGAATAGGGGGTTATAATTCACCCCTCCACTTT.

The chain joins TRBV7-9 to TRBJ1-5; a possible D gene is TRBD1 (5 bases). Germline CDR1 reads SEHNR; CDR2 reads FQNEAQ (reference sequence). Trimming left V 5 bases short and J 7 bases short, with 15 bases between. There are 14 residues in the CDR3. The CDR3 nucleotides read TGTGCCAGCAGCGTCGGGGGGGTTACCCAGCCCCAGCATTTT. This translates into CASSVGGVTQPQHF.

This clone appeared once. Here the CDR3 reads CASSSTGGQETQYF. The CDR3 nucleotides are TGTGCCAGCAGCTCGACAGGGGGACAAGAGACCCAGTACTTC. The rearrangement links TRBV7-9 to TRBJ2-5; 9 bases match TRBD1. V dropped 4 bases and J dropped 2; count of bases not matched to a gene: 2. The germline CDR1 and CDR2 sequences are SEHNR and FQNEAQ (reference sequence). The CDR3 is made up of 14 amino acids. Full variable domain (outside the CDR3, taken from reference TRBV7-9 and TRBJ2-5): DTGVSQNPRHKITKRGQNVTFRCDPISEHNRLYWYRQTLGQGPEFLTYFQNEAQLEKSRLLSDRFSAERPKGSFSTLEIQRTEQGDSAMYLCASSSTGGQETQYFGPGTRLLVL.

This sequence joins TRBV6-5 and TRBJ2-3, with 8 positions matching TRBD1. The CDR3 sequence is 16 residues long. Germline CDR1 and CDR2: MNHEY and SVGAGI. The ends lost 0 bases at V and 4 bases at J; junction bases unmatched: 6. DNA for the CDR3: TGTGCCAGCAGTTACTCGACAGGGGTCGCATCAGATACGCAGTATTTT. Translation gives CASSYSTGVASDTQYF.

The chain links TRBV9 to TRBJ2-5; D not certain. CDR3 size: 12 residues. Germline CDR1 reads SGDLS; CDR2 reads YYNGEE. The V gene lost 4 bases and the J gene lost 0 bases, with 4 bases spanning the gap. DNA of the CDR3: TGTGCCAGCAGCCTAAACCAAGAGACCCAGTACTTC. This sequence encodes CASSLNQETQYF.

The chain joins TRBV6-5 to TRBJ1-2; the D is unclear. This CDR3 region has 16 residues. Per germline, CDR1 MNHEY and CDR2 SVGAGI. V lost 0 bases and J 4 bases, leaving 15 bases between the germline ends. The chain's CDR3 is CASSYSIPRERYGYTF. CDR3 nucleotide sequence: TGTGCCAGCAGTTACTCGATTCCGAGGGAGCGCTATGGCTACACCTTC.

CDR3 sequence (DNA): TGTGCCAGCAGTTACGGTCGTACTTACCAAGAGACCCAGTACTTC. Translation gives CASSYGRTYQETQYF. The rearrangement uses TRBV6-6 and TRBJ2-5; D not certain. The germline gives CDR1 MNHNY, CDR2 SVGAGI (reference sequence). The CDR3 runs 15 residues. With 2 bases removed from V and 0 bases from J, the gap between germline ends came to 10 bases.

The CDR3 here is CATSRDWRDSPLHF. CDR3 sequence (DNA): TGTGCCACCAGCAGAGATTGGAGGGATTCACCCCTCCACTTT. The V gene is TRBV15, the J gene TRBJ1-6, with D hard to call. Trimming removed 0 bases from V and 8 bases from J, with 8 bases in between. Germline lookup yields CDR1 LNHNV and CDR2 YYDKDF (reference sequence). The CDR3 has 14 amino acids.

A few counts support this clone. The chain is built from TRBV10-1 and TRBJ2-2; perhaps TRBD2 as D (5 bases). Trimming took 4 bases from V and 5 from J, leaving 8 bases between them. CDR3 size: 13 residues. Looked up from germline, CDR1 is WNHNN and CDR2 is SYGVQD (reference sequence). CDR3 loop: CASSVRGTGELFF. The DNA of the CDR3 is TGCGCCAGCAGTGTACGGGGAACCGGGGAGCTGTTTTTT.

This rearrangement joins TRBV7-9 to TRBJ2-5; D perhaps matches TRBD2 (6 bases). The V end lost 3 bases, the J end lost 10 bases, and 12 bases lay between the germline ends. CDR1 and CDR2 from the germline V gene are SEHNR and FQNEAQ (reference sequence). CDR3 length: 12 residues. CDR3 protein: CASSFQGGSQYF. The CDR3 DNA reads TGTGCCAGCAGCTTTCAGGGAGGTAGCCAGTACTTC.

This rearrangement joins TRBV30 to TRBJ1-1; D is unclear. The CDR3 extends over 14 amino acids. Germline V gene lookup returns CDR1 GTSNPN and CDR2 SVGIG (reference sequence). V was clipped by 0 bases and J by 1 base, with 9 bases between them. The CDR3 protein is CAWSVLPGNTEAFF. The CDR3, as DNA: TGTGCCTGGAGTGTACTCCCGGGGAACACTGAAGCTTTCTTT.

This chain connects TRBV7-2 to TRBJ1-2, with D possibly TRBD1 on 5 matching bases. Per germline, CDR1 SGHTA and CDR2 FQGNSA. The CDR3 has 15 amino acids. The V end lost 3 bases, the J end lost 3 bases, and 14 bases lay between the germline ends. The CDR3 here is CASSFTGDDYYGYTF. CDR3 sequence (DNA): TGTGCCAGCAGCTTCACGGGGGACGATTACTATGGCTACACCTTC.

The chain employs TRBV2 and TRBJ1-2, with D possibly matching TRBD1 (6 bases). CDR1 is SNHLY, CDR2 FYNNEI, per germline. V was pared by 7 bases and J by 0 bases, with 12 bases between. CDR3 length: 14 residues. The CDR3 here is CASTEDRANYGYTF. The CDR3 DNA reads TGTGCCAGCACCGAGGACAGAGCTAACTATGGCTACACCTTC.

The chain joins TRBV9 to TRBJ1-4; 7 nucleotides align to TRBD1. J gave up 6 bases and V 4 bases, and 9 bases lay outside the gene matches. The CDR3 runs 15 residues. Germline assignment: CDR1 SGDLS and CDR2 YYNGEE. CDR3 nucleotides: TGTGCCAGCAGCCCAAGCGACAGGGAGTATGAAAAACTGTTTTTT. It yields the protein CASSPSDREYEKLFF.

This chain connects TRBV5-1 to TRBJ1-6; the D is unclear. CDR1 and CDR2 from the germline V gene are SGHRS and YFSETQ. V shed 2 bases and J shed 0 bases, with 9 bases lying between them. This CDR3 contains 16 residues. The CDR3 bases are TGCGCCAGCAGCTTAAGCGAGGGCTCCTATAATTCACCCCTCCACTTT. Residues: CASSLSEGSYNSPLHF.

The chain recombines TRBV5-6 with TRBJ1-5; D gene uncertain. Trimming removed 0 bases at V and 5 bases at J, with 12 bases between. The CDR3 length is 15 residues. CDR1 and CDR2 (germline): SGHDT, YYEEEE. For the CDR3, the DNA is TGTGCCAGCAGCTTGGGATCTATTCTCGATCAGCCCCAGCATTTT. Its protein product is CASSLGSILDQPQHF. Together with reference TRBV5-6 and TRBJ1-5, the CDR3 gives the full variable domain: DAGVTQSPTHLIKTRGQQVTLRCSPKSGHDTVSWYQQALGQGPQFIFQYYEEEERQRGNFPDRFSGHQFPNYSSELNVNALLLGDSALYLCASSLGSILDQPQHFGDGTRLSIL.

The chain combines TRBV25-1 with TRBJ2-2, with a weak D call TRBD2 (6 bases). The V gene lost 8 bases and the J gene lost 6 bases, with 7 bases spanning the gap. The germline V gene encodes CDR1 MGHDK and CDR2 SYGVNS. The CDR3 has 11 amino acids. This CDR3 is CASRESGELFF. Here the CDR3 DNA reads TGTGCCAGCCGGGAGTCCGGGGAGCTGTTTTTT.

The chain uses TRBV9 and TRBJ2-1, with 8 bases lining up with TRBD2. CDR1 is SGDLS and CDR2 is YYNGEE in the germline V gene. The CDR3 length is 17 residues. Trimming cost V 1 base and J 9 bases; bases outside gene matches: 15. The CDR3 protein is CASSVQGSSGSQAEQFF. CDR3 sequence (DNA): TGTGCCAGCAGCGTACAGGGCTCTAGCGGGTCGCAGGCTGAGCAGTTCTTC.

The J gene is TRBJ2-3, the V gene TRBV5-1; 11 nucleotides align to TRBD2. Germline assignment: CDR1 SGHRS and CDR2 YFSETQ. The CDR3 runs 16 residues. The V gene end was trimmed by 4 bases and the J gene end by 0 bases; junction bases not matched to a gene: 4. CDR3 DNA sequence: TGCGCCAGCAGCCCGACTAGCGGGGTTAGCACAGATACGCAGTATTTT. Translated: CASSPTSGVSTDTQYF.

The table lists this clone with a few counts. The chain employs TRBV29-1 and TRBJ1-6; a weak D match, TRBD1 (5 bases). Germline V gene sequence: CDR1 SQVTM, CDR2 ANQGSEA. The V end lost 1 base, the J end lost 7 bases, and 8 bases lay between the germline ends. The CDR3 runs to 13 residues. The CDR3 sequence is CSVEVYRNSPLHF. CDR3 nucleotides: TGCAGCGTTGAAGTATACAGGAATTCACCCCTCCACTTT.

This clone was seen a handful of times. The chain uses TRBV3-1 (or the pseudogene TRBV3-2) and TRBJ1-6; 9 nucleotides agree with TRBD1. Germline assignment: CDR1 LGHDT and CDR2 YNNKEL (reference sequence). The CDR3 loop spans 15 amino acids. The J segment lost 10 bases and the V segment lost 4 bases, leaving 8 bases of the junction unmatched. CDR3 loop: CASSPLRTGDSPLHF. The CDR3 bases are TGTGCCAGCAGCCCCCTGAGGACAGGGGACTCACCCCTCCACTTT.

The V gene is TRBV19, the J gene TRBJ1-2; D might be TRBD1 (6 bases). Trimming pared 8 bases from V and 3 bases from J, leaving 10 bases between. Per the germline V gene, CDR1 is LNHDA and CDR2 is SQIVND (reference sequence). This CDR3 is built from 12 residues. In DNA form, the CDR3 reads TGTGCCAGTCGTAGGACAGACTATGGCTACACCTTC. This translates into CASRRTDYGYTF.